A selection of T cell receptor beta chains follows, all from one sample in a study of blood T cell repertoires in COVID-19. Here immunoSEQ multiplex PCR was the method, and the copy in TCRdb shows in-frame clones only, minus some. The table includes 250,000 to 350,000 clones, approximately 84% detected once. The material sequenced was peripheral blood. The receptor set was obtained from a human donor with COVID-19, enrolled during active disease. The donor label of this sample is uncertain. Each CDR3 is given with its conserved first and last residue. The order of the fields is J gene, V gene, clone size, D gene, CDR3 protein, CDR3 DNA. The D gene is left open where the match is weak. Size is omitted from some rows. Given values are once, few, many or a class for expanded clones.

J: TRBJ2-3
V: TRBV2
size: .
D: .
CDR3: CASSGPQFPRDTQYF
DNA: TGTGCCAGCAGTGGCCCACAGTTCCCAAGGGATACGCAGTATTTT

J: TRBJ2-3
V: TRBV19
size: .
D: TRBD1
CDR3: CASSITGQGADTQYF
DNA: TGTGCCAGTAGTATCACGGGACAGGGAGCAGATACGCAGTATTTT

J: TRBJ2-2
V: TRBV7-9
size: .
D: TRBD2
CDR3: CASSLEGPGLASTGELFF
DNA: TGTGCCAGCAGCTTAGAAGGACCGGGACTAGCATCCACCGGGGAGCTGTTTTTT

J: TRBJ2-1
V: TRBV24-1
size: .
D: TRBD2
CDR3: CATSDGTSGRRDEQFF
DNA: TGTGCCACCAGTGACGGGACTAGCGGGAGACGCGATGAGCAGTTCTTC

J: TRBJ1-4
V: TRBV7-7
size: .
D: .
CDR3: CASSPGDEKLFF
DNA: TGTGCTAGCAGCCCAGGGGATGAAAAACTGTTTTTT

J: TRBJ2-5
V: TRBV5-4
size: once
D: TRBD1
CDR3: CASSQPGQGQETQYF
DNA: TGTGCCAGCAGTCAACCGGGACAGGGACAAGAGACCCAGTACTTC

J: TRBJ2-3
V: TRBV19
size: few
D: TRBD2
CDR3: CASSDSGRSTDTQYF
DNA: TGTGCCAGTAGTGATAGCGGGAGGTCGACAGATACGCAGTATTTT

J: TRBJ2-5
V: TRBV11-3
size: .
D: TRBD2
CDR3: CASSLGASGTQETQYF
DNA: TGTGCCAGCAGCTTAGGGGCTAGCGGGACCCAAGAGACCCAGTACTTC

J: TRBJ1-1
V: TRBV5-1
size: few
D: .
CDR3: CASSFQEMNTEAFF
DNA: TGCGCCAGCAGCTTCCAGGAAATGAACACTGAAGCTTTCTTT

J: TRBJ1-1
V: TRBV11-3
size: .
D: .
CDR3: CASSLDGGPDTEAFF
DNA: TGTGCCAGCAGCTTAGATGGGGGCCCGGACACTGAAGCTTTCTTT

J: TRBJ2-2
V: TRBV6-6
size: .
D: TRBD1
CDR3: CASIQDRGTTGELFF
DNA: TGTGCCAGCATCCAGGACAGGGGCACCACCGGGGAGCTGTTTTTT

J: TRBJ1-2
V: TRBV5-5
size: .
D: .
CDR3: CASSLQGPYYGYTF
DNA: TGTGCCAGCAGCCTACAGGGTCCTTACTATGGCTACACCTTC

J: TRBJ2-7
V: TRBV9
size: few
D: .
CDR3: CASSVAGSEQYF
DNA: TGTGCCAGCAGCGTAGCGGGATCCGAGCAGTACTTC

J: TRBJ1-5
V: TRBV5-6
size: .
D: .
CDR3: CASSLLQPQGQPQHF
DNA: TGTGCCAGCAGCTTATTACAGCCCCAGGGGCAGCCCCAGCATTTT

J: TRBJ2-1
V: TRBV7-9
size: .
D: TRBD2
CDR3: CASSLLGLAASVNEQFF
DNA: TGTGCCAGCAGCTTACTAGGACTAGCGGCTTCGGTCAATGAGCAGTTCTTC

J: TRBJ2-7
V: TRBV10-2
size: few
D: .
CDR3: CASSESTQGYSYEQYF
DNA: TGCGCCAGCAGTGAGTCGACTCAGGGATACTCCTACGAGCAGTACTTC

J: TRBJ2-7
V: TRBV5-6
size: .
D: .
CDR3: CASSLGYRYEQYF
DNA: TGTGCCAGCAGCTTGGGATACAGGTACGAGCAGTACTTC

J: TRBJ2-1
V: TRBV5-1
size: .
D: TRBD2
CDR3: CASSSSLAGVREQFF
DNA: TGCGCCAGCAGCTCTTCCCTAGCGGGAGTTCGTGAGCAGTTCTTC

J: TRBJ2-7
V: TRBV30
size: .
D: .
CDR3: CAWSVHLYEQYF
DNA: TGTGCCTGGAGTGTACATCTCTACGAGCAGTACTTC

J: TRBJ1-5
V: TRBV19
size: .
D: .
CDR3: CASTQQTGSGQPQHF
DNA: TGTGCCAGTACCCAACAAACAGGGAGCGGTCAGCCCCAGCATTTT

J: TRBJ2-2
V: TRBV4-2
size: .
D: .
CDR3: CASTPNSANTGELFF
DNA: TGTGCCAGCACCCCTAATAGCGCGAACACCGGGGAGCTGTTTTTT

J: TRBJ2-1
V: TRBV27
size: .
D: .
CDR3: CASSRDLSYNEQFF
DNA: TGTGCCAGCAGTCGGGATCTCTCCTACAATGAGCAGTTCTTC

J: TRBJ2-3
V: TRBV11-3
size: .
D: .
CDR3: CASSFRGFGDTQYF
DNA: TGTGCCAGCAGCTTCAGGGGATTCGGAGATACGCAGTATTTT

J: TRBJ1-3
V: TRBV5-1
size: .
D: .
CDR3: CASSASEGNTIYF
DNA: TGCGCCAGCAGCGCAAGTGAGGGAAACACCATATATTTT

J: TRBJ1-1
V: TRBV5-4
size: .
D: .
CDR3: CASSLYRGQNTEAFF
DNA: TGTGCCAGCAGCTTGTATAGGGGACAGAACACTGAAGCTTTCTTT

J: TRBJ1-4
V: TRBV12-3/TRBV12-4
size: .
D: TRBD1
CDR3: CASRGQGDKLFF
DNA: TGTGCCAGCAGGGGACAGGGCGATAAACTGTTTTTT